The rows below give T cell receptor beta chains drawn from one sample of a study of CD8+ T cells in alopecia areata. Assay: immunoSEQ multiplex PCR; the TCRdb copy retains only in-frame clones and omits some. The sample contains some 170,000 clones, about 53% of which appear only once. The sequenced sample was CD8+ T cells sorted from blood, obtained at week 24, from a patient treated with tofacitinib. The origin of the receptors is a human donor with alopecia areata. CDR3s include the opening cysteine and the closing phenylalanine or tryptophan. The D gene is left open where the match is weak. Clone size appears in some rows only: once, few, many, or a class for an expanded clone.

D	size	V	J	CDR3	DNA
NA	once	TRBV2	TRBJ2-7	CASSEALRGGTYEQYF	TGTGCCAGCAGTGAAGCGCTCCGCGGTGGGACCTACGAGCAGTACTTC
TRBD1	NA	TRBV30	TRBJ1-5	CAWSAGTDNQPQHF	TGTGCCTGGAGTGCCGGGACAGATAATCAGCCCCAGCATTTT
TRBD1	NA	TRBV28	TRBJ1-5	CASSYGQGTSQPQHF	TGTGCCAGCAGCTACGGACAGGGAACTAGTCAGCCCCAGCATTTT
NA	NA	TRBV18	TRBJ2-1	CASSPPIGVEDEQFF	TGTGCCAGCTCACCACCCATCGGGGTTGAGGATGAGCAGTTCTTC
NA	NA	TRBV6-5	TRBJ1-5	CASRAGPEGNQPQHF	TGTGCCAGCAGAGCCGGGCCAGAGGGCAATCAGCCCCAGCATTTT
NA	NA	TRBV19	TRBJ1-1	CASRSGENTEAFF	TGTGCCAGTAGGTCAGGGGAGAACACTGAAGCTTTCTTT
NA	NA	TRBV30	TRBJ1-2	CAWSVGSLNYGYTF	TGTGCCTGGAGTGTAGGCTCACTTAACTATGGCTACACCTTC
TRBD1	few	TRBV27	TRBJ1-1	CASSLSDRAEAFF	TGTGCCAGCAGTTTGTCGGACAGGGCTGAAGCTTTCTTT
TRBD1	few	TRBV27	TRBJ1-5	CASSLSRTGAQPQHF	TGTGCCAGCAGTTTATCCCGGACAGGAGCTCAGCCCCAGCATTTT
NA	once	TRBV15	TRBJ2-3	CATSRDLNVVTDTQYF	TGTGCCACCAGCAGAGATTTAAACGTAGTCACAGATACGCAGTATTTT
NA	NA	TRBV4-3	TRBJ1-1	CASSQDTGLEAFF	TGCGCCAGCAGCCAAGATACGGGACTCGAAGCTTTCTTT